These 20 T cell receptor beta chains were sequenced from one sample in a study of shared clonotypes between healthy human individuals. Measured with immunoSEQ multiplex PCR; TCRdb has only the in-frame clones, and not every one. The repertoire holds about 470,000 clones, around 79% seen once, with 13% in the top ten. The sequencing sample was made of PBMCs. These receptors all stem from a woman in her thirties or forties in good health. Some clones in this sample may be carry-over from other donors' samples.

This chain connects TRBV28 to TRBJ1-2; 8 positions agree with TRBD1. This CDR3 region has 14 residues. J gave up 10 bases and V 7 bases, and 14 bases lay outside the gene matches. Germline lookup yields CDR1 MDHEN and CDR2 SYDVKM. In DNA, the CDR3 is TGTGCCAGCACCTCCTCTGGCCTCAGGGGGCACTACACCTTC. Its translation is CASTSSGLRGHYTF.

J is TRBJ1-3 and V is TRBV19, with D perhaps TRBD1 (6 bases). The V and J ends lost 3 bases and 8 bases respectively, with 14 bases between them. CDR1 and CDR2 (germline): LNHDA, SQIVND (reference sequence). The CDR3 loop spans 14 amino acids. CDR3 residues: CASSIRDTPDTIYF. The DNA for the CDR3 is TGTGCCAGTAGTATCCGGGACACGCCGGACACCATATATTTT.

The rearrangement joins TRBV30 to TRBJ2-7; D remains ambiguous. There are 12 residues in the CDR3. V lost 0 bases, J lost 6 bases, and 9 bases lay in between. Germline V lookup: CDR1 GTSNPN, CDR2 SVGIG (reference sequence). CDR3 nucleotides: TGTGCCTGGAGTGTACGTGCCGGCGAGCAGTACTTC. The encoded protein is CAWSVRAGEQYF.

This clone was seen ten or more times. Sequence at one end of the junction differs from germline and may be a read error. CDR3 sequence: CASSLTDSLTNEQFF. The CDR3 coding sequence is TGTGCTAGCAGCTTAACGGATAGCCTTACGAATGAGCAGTTCTTC. The rearrangement joins TRBV7-7 to TRBJ2-1; D is undetermined. CDR1 SSHAT and CDR2 FNYEAQ come from the germline V gene (reference sequence). The CDR3 is 15 residues long.

The chain has TRBV29-1 and TRBJ2-4; 7 bases are shared with TRBD2. Trimming took 7 bases from V and 5 from J; bases not matched to a gene: 5. Germline values: CDR1 SQVTM, CDR2 ANQGSEA. The CDR3 totals 12 residues. CDR3 sequence reads: CSARETENIQYF. In DNA form, the CDR3 reads TGCAGCGCGCGGGAGACGGAAAACATTCAGTACTTC.

V and J are TRBV18 and TRBJ1-2; D remains unclear. This CDR3 contains 15 residues. The germline gives CDR1 KGHSH, CDR2 LQKENI. Trimming removed 2 bases from V and 8 bases from J, with 18 bases in between. The CDR3 DNA reads as TGTGCCAGCTCACCAACGAGCCCCGAGAGAGGGGGCTACACCTTC. Protein sequence: CASSPTSPERGGYTF.

This rearrangement joins TRBV10-3 to TRBJ1-2, with D maybe TRBD1 (5 bases). This CDR3 contains 14 residues. Trimming cost V 4 bases and J 8 bases, with 17 bases left between them. CDR1 and CDR2 from the germline V gene are ENHRY and SYGVKD. CDR3 nucleotide sequence: TGTGCCATCAGTGCCTCCGACAGTTCAACCGGCTACACCTTC. As protein: CAISASDSSTGYTF.

Many counts were recorded for this clone. The rearrangement uses TRBV4-1 and TRBJ2-5, with D perhaps matching TRBD2 (5 bases). Germline lookup yields CDR1 MGHRA and CDR2 YSYEKL. The CDR3 is 18 amino acids. The germline V and J ends were trimmed by 0 bases and 5 bases, with 22 bases remaining between them. CDR3 DNA sequence: TGCGCCAGCAGCCAAGACCCGCCCGCCGGGCGGGTCGGTGAGACCCAGTACTTC. Translation: CASSQDPPAGRVGETQYF.

The V gene is TRBV29-1, the J gene TRBJ2-1; no firm D call. The CDR3 consists of 11 residues. The germline V gene has CDR1 SQVTM and CDR2 ANQGSEA. Trimming took off 1 base at V and 6 bases at J, with 4 bases between the two ends. CDR3 DNA: TGCAGCGTTGAAGTGGTCAATGAGCAGTTCTTC. It translates to CSVEVVNEQFF.

V usage is TRBV7-6 and J usage is TRBJ2-5, with D unclear. The V gene's germline CDR1 is SGHVS and CDR2 FNYEAQ. The CDR3 extends over 14 amino acids. Trimming took off 5 bases at V and 5 bases at J, with 15 bases between the two ends. The DNA for the CDR3 is TGTGCCAGCAGCCCCCGGTCGGTCAAGGAGACCCAGTACTTC. Residues: CASSPRSVKETQYF.

The V call is TRBV27, the J call TRBJ2-1; D remains unclear. The germline V gene has CDR1 MNHEY and CDR2 SMNVEV (reference sequence). This CDR3 comprises 13 residues. The V end was cut by 6 bases, the J end by 5 bases, with 11 bases between. CDR3 protein: CASRTTLDNEQFF. The CDR3 DNA reads TGTGCCAGCAGAACCACCCTTGACAATGAGCAGTTCTTC.

This rearrangement joins TRBV7-2 to TRBJ1-3; weak D call: TRBD1 (6 bases). CDR3 length equals 14 residues. Germline V lookup: CDR1 SGHTA, CDR2 FQGNSA. V was pared by 5 bases and J by 2 bases, with 10 bases between. The CDR3 region has the DNA TGTGCCAGCAGCCCAGGGGAAGCTGGAAACACCATATATTTT. This encodes CASSPGEAGNTIYF.

This chain joins TRBV18 and TRBJ2-7; weak D call: TRBD2 (6 bases). V was pared by 6 bases and J by 0 bases, with 18 bases between. CDR3 length equals 16 residues. Per germline, CDR1 KGHSH and CDR2 LQKENI. The CDR3 region is CASSPNGAGISYEQYF. CDR3 DNA sequence: TGTGCCAGCTCCCCTAACGGGGCGGGGATCTCCTACGAGCAGTACTTC.

The chain joins TRBV18 to TRBJ1-4, with D maybe TRBD1 (5 bases). This CDR3 has 15 amino acids. Germline CDR1 is KGHSH and CDR2 is LQKENI. Trimming took off 4 bases at V and 1 base at J, with 10 bases between the two ends. In nucleotides, the CDR3 is TGTGCCAGCTCACTCCAGGGAGGAACTAATGAAAAACTGTTTTTT. It encodes CASSLQGGTNEKLFF.

The gene calls are TRBV7-3 and TRBJ2-3, with D perhaps matching TRBD2 (6 bases). The CDR3 has 13 residues. CDR1 is SGHTA, CDR2 FQGTGA, per germline. Trimming pared 5 bases from V and 4 bases from J, leaving 10 bases between. In DNA, the CDR3 is TGTGCCAGCAGCCCCGCGGGGCCAGATACGCAGTATTTT. Translated, it gives CASSPAGPDTQYF.

DNA for the CDR3: TGTGCCAGCAGTTTGATTTGGAGGACAGGGAAGCTAGATACGCAGTATTTT. Encoded protein: CASSLIWRTGKLDTQYF. The chain carries TRBV28 and TRBJ2-3; TRBD1 agrees at 8 bases. V was pared by 3 bases and J by 5 bases, with 13 bases of the junction left unmatched. CDR3 size: 17 residues. CDR1 and CDR2 from the germline V gene are MDHEN and SYDVKM.

The genes are TRBV27 and TRBJ1-1; unclear D gene. Germline V gene lookup returns CDR1 MNHEY and CDR2 SMNVEV (reference sequence). The CDR3 consists of 13 residues. V gave up 5 bases and J gave up 0 bases, with 7 bases separating them. The CDR3 bases are TGTGCCAGCAGTGGCCAGCTGAACACTGAAGCTTTCTTT. It yields the protein CASSGQLNTEAFF.

This chain links TRBV10-3 with TRBJ2-1, with D possibly matching TRBD1 (5 bases). The CDR3 contains 14 residues. Germline CDR1 and CDR2: ENHRY and SYGVKD. The germline V and J ends were trimmed by 7 bases and 0 bases, with 10 bases remaining between them. The CDR3 protein is CAINKDSSYNEQFF. The CDR3 DNA reads TGTGCCATCAATAAAGACAGCTCCTACAATGAGCAGTTCTTC.

The rearrangement uses TRBV9 and TRBJ1-2; 7 bases are shared with TRBD1. This CDR3 comprises 15 residues. The V gene's germline CDR1 is SGDLS and CDR2 YYNGEE. The trim removed 3 bases at V and 3 bases at J, leaving 8 bases unmatched. The CDR3 here is CASSAGTDKDYGYTF. CDR3 in DNA: TGTGCCAGCAGCGCCGGGACAGACAAAGACTATGGCTACACCTTC.

V usage is TRBV5-1 and J usage is TRBJ2-2, with D uncertain. The length of the CDR3 is 15 residues. V was clipped by 0 bases and J by 5 bases, with 11 bases between them. CDR1 and CDR2 (germline): SGHRS, YFSETQ. The CDR3 DNA is TGCGCCAGCAGCTTGGGGCCCCATGGGACCGGGGAGCTGTTTTTT. Its protein product is CASSLGPHGTGELFF.